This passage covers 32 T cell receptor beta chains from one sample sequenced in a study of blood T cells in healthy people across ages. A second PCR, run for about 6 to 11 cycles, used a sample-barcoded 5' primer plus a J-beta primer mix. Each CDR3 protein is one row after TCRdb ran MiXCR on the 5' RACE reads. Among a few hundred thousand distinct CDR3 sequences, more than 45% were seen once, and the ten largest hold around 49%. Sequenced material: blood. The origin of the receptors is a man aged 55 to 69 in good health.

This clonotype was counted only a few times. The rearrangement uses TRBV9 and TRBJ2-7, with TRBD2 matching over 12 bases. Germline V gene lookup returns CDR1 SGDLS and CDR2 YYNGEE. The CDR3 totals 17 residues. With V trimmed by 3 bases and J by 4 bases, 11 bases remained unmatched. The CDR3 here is CASSAGGLTSGSYEQYF. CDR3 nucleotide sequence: TGTGCCAGCAGCGCGGGGGGACTGACTAGCGGGAGTTACGAGCAGTACTTC.

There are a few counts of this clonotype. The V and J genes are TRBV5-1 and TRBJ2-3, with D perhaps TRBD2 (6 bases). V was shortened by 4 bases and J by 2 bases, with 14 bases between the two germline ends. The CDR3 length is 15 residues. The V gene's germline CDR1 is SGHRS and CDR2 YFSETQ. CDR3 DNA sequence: TGCGCCAGCAGCCCGGGGGACTTGATCACAGATACGCAGTATTTT. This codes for CASSPGDLITDTQYF.

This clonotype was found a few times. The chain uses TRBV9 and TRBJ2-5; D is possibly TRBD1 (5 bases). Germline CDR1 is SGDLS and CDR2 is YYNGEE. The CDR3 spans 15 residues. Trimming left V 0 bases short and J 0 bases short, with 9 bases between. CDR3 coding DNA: TGTGCCAGCAGCGTAGCTCCGACAGACCAAGAGACCCAGTACTTC. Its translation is CASSVAPTDQETQYF.

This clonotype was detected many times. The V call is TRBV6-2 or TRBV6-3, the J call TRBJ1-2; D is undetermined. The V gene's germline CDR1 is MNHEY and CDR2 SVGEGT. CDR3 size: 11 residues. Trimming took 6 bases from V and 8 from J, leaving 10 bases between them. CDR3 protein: CASREGWGYTF. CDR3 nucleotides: TGTGCCAGCAGGGAGGGTTGGGGCTACACCTTC.

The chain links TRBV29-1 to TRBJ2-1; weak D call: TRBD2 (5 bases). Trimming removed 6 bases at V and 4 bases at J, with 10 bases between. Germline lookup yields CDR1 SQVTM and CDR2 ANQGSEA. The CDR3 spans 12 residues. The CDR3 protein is CSVGDLYNEQFF. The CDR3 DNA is TGCAGCGTCGGGGATCTTTACAATGAGCAGTTCTTC.

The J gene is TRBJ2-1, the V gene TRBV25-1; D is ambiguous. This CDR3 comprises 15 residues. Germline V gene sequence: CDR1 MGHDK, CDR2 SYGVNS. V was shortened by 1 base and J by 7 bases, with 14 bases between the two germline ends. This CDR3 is CASSELGGDRNEQFF. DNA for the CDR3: TGTGCCAGCAGTGAATTGGGTGGGGATCGGAATGAGCAGTTCTTC.

The CDR3 bases are TGCAGTGCGCGAGGGACCTCTCGAAAAATATCATACAATGAGCAGTTCTTC. Amino acid sequence: CSARGTSRKISYNEQFF. This rearrangement joins TRBV20-1 to TRBJ2-1; D may be TRBD1 or TRBD2 (5 bases each). The CDR3 totals 17 residues. V was cut by 6 bases and J by 4 bases, with 25 bases left in between. Germline loops: CDR1 DFQATT, CDR2 SNEGSKA (reference sequence).

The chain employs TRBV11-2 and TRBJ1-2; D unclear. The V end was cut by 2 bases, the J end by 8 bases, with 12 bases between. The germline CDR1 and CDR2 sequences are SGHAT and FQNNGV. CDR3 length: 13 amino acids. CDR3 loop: CASSLRRVDGYTF. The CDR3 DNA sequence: TGTGCCAGCAGCTTACGTCGGGTCGACGGCTACACCTTC.

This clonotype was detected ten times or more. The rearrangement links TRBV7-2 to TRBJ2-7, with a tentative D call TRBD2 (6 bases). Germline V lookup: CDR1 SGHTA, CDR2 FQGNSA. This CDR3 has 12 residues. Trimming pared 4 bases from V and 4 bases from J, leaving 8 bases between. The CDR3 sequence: CASSSGRYEQYF. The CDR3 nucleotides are TGTGCCAGCAGCTCAGGGAGGTACGAGCAGTACTTC.

CDR3 sequence reads: CALRRGDTEAFF. CDR3 in DNA: TGTGCCCTGAGAAGGGGGGACACTGAAGCTTTCTTT. The gene calls are TRBV2 and TRBJ1-1; a possible D gene is TRBD1 (6 bases). Looked up from germline, CDR1 is SNHLY and CDR2 is FYNNEI. The CDR3 spans 12 residues. V was shortened by 11 bases and J by 3 bases, with 13 bases between the two germline ends.

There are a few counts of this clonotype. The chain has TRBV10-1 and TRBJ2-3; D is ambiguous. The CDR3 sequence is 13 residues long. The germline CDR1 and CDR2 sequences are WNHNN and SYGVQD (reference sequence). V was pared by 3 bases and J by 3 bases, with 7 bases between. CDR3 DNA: TGCGCCAGCAGTGAACGTCGAACAGATACGCAGTATTTT. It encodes CASSERRTDTQYF.

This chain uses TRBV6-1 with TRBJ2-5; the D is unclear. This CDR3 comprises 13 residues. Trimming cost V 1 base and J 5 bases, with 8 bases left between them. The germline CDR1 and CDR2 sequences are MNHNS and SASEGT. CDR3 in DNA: TGTGCCAGCAGTGAAGACGTGGGGGAGACCCAGTACTTC. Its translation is CASSEDVGETQYF.

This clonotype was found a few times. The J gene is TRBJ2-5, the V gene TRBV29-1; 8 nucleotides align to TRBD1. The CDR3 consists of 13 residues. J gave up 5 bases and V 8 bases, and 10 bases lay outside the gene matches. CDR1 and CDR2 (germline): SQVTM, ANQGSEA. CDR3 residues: CSYNRGTPETQYF. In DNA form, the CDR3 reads TGCAGCTACAACAGGGGGACCCCGGAGACCCAGTACTTC.

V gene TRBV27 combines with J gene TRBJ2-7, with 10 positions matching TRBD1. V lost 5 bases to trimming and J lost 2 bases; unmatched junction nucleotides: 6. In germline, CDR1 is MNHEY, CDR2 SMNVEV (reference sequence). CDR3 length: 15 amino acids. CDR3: CASSTTGTGAYEQYF. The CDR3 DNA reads TGTGCCAGCAGTACAACCGGGACAGGGGCCTACGAGCAGTACTTC.

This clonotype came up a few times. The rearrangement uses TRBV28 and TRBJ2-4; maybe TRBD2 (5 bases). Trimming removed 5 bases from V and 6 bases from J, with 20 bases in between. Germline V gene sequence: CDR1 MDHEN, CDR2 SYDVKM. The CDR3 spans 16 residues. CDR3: CASSAPRVSEGNIQYF. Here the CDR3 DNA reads TGTGCCAGCAGTGCCCCCCGGGTGAGCGAGGGAAACATTCAGTACTTC.

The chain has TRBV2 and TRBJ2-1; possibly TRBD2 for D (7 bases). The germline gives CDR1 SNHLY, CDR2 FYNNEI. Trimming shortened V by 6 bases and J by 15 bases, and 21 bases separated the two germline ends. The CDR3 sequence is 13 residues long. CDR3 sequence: CASRPVGQRGGFF. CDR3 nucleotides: TGTGCCAGCAGACCAGTGGGCCAAAGGGGGGGGTTCTTC.

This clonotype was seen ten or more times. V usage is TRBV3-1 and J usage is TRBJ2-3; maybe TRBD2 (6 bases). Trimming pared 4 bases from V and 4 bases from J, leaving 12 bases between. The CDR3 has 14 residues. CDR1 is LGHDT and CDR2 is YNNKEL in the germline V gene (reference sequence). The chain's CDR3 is CASSLGGPADTQYF. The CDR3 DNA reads TGTGCCAGCAGCCTCGGAGGGCCTGCAGATACGCAGTATTTT.

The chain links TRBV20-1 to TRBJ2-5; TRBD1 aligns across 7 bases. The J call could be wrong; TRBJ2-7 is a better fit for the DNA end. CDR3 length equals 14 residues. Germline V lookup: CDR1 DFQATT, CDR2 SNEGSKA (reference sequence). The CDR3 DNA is TGCAGTGCCGTAGACAGGGTCTCCTCCTACGAGCAGTACTTC. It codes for CSAVDRVSSYEQYF.

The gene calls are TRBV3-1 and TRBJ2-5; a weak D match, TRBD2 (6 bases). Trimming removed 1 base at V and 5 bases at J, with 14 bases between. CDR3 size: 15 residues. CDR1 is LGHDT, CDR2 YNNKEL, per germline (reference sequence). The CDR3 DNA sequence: TGTGCCAGCAGCCAAGGTTTAGGCGGAGGGGAGACCCAGTACTTC. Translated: CASSQGLGGGETQYF.

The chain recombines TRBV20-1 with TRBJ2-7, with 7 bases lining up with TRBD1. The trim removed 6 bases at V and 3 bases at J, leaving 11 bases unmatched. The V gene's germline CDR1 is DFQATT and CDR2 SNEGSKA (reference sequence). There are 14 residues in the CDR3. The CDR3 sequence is CSASRGQADYEQYF. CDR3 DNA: TGCAGTGCCTCCCGAGGACAGGCAGACTACGAGCAGTACTTC.

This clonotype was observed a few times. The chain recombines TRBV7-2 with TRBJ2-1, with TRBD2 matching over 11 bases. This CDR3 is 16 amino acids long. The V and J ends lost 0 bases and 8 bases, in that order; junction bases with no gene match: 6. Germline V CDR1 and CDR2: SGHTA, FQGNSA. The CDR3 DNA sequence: TGTGCCAGCAGCTTAGCAGAACTAGCGGGAGTGTATGAGCAGTTCTTC. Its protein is CASSLAELAGVYEQFF.

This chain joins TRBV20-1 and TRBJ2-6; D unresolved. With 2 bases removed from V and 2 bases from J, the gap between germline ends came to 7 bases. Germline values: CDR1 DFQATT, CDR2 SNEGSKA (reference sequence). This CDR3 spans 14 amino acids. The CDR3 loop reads CSARNLAGANVLTF. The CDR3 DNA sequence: TGCAGTGCTAGAAATCTAGCTGGGGCCAACGTCCTGACTTTC.

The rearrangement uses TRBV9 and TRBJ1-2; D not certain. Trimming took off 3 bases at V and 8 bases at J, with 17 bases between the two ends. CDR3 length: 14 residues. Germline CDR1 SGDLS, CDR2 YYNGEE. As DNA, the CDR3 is TGTGCCAGCAGCGCCCGAAATAAACTGGGGGGCTACACCTTC. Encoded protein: CASSARNKLGGYTF.

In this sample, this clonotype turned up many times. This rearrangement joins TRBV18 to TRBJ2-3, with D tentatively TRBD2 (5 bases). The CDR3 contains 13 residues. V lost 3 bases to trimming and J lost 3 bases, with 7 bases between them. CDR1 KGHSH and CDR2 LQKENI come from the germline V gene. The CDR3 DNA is TGTGCCAGCTCACCGAGGGCAACAGATACGCAGTATTTT. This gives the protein CASSPRATDTQYF.

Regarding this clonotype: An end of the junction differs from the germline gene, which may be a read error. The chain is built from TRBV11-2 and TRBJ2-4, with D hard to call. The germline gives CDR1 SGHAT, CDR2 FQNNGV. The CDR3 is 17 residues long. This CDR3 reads CASSSTLERHTKNIRYF. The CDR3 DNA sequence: TGTGCCAGCAGCTCCACTCTCGAGCGTCATACCAAAAACATTCGGTACTTC.

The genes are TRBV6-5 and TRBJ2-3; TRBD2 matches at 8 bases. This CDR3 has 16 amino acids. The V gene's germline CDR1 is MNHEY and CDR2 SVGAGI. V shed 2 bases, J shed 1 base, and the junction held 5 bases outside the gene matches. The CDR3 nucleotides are TGTGCCAGCAGTTACGCTGCGGGGGGAGGCACAGATACGCAGTATTTT. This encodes CASSYAAGGGTDTQYF.

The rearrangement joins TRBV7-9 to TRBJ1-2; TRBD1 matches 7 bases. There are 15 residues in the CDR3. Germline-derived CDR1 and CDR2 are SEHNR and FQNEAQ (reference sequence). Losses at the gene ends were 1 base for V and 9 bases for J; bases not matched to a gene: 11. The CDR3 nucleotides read TGTGCCAGCAGCTTAGGAGGGGGCCTTTTGTTTAGCTACACCTTC. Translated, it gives CASSLGGGLLFSYTF.

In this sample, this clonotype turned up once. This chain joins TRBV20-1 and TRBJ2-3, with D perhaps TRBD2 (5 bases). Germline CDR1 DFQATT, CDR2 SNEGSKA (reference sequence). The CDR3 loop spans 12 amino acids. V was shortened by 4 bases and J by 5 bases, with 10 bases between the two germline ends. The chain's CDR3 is CSANTRVDTQYF. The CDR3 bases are TGCAGTGCTAACACTAGAGTAGATACGCAGTATTTT.

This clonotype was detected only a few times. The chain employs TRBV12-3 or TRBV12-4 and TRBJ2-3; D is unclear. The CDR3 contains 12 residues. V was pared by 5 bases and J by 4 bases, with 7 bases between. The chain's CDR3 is CASSPNSDTQYF. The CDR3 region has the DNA TGTGCCAGCAGTCCCAATTCAGATACGCAGTATTTT.

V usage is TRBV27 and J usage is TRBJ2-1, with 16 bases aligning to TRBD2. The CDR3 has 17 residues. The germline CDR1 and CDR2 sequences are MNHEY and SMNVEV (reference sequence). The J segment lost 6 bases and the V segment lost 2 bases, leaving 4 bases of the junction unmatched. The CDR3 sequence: CASSLKGTSGRANEQFF. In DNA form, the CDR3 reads TGTGCCAGCAGTTTAAAGGGGACTAGCGGGAGGGCCAATGAGCAGTTCTTC.

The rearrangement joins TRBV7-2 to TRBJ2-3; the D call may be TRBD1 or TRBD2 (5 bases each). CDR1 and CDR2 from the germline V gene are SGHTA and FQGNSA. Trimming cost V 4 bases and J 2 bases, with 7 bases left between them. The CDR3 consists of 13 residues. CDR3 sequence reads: CASSSGHTDTQYF. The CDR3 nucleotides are TGTGCCAGCAGCTCGGGGCACACAGATACGCAGTATTTT.

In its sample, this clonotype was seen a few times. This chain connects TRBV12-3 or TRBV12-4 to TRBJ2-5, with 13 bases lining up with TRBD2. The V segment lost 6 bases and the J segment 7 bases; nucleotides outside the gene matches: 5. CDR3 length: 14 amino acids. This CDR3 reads CASRGTSGVGTQYF. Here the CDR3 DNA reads TGTGCCAGCAGGGGGACTAGCGGGGTAGGGACCCAGTACTTC.